This entry features one T cell receptor (beta chain) sequence. Its antigen is unidentified. The method was immunoSEQ multiplex PCR; TCRdb's version includes in-frame clones alone and lacks a portion of them. The sample comprises about 140,000 clones, over 90% of which are singletons, and roughly 3.6% rests with the top ten. Doses given second, at about 4 or about 12 weeks, were pooled. The sample originates from a study of T cell responses to AZD1222 COVID-19 vaccine. Whole-study results and caveats: Repertoires were obtained only post-peak T cell response. Only a handful of individuals given AZD1222 were seropositive at baseline. Distributed over spike, vaccine-associated CD4 TCRs predominated at 160-218 and 743-854.

Germline trimming cut 4 bases from V and 2 bases from J; bases unmatched to any gene: 2. This CDR3 comprises 15 residues. Germline V gene sequence: CDR1 MNHEY, CDR2 SVGAGI. This chain joins TRBV6-5 and TRBJ2-2, with 9 bases aligning to TRBD1. The sequenced sample was peripheral blood, obtained 28 days after the second AZD1222 dose. This clonotype was sampled from an adult who received the AZD1222 COVID-19 vaccine. The CDR3 DNA is TGTGCCAGCAGTTGGACAGGGGTAAACACCGGGGAGCTGTTTTTT. Protein sequence: CASSWTGVNTGELFF.